What follows describes a single T cell receptor beta chain. Its specificity is not known. PCR employed 60 Vbeta and 13 Jbeta primers. Produced via immunoSEQ multiplex PCR; TCRdb's table is partial and in-frame only. In the table there are approximately 95,000 clones, about 80% of which are singletons. These data are taken from a study of cytomegalovirus exposure and HLA in healthy donors. Study results and limitations: As a later analysis revealed, the rate of TCR association differed by HLA locus, with DRB1 most and HLA-C fewest. A previous analysis found most TCR beta V segments productive roughly 90% or roughly 30% of the time. The study listed 150 to 200 cytomegalovirus-associated TCR beta chains.

The specimen sequenced was PBMCs. The clonotype comes from a man between 18 and 29 years old in good health and CMV-seropositive.

This chain's CDR3 is CASSPKAQGDYSNQPQHF. The CDR3 nucleotides read TGTGCCAGCAGCCCAAAAGCACAGGGAGATTATAGCAATCAGCCCCAGCATTTT. V and J are TRBV7-8 and TRBJ1-5; tentative D call: TRBD1 (6 bases). The ends were cut back, 5 bases at V and 0 bases at J, with 20 bases in the middle. The CDR3 loop spans 18 amino acids. Per germline, CDR1 SGHVS and CDR2 FQNEAQ. Using reference TRBV7-8 and TRBJ1-5 for the parts outside the CDR3, the full variable domain is GAGVSQSPRYKVAKRGQDVALRCDPISGHVSLFWYQQALGQGPEFLTYFQNEAQLDKSGLPSDRFFAERPEGSVSTLKIQRTQQEDSAVYLCASSPKAQGDYSNQPQHFGDGTRLSIL.